The clone carrying this T cell receptor (beta chain) has a count of ten or more. This entry belongs to a study of T cells after yellow fever vaccination. Study details: Fractions containing few cells were prepared with SMART-Seq v4 Ultra Low Input.

By 5'RACE template switching, TCR cDNA was produced, with a universal primer site and UMIs added in the process. TCRdb independently ran MiXCR on the 5' RACE reads; one entry per CDR3 protein. The sample shows about 150,000 distinct CDR3 sequences, under 7% of them seen only once. Germline V gene data show CDR1 as SGHRS and CDR2 as YFSETQ. V lost 0 bases to trimming and J lost 2 bases; unmatched junction nucleotides: 4. The CDR3 covers 16 residues. The receptor comes from a man under 40 who received the YFV17D yellow fever vaccine. The chain combines TRBV5-1 with TRBJ2-7, with 11 nucleotides matching TRBD1. Sequencing used CD4+ T cells sorted from PBMCs, obtained 10 days after the yellow fever booster vaccination. The CDR3 here is CASSLGPGQGAYEQYF. The CDR3 DNA reads as TGCGCCAGCAGCTTGGGGCCGGGACAGGGGGCCTACGAGCAGTACTTC.